This TCR beta chain was sequenced for a study of response to subunit inactivated influenza vaccine. The sample holds many counts of this clonotype. No antigen is known for it. MiXCR, applied by TCRdb to the RT-PCR reads, yields one record per CDR3 protein. The sample contains under 850,000 distinct CDR3 sequences, about a fifth of which appear only once. V was pared by 6 bases and J by 4 bases, with 6 bases between. This CDR3 contains 12 residues. CDR1 is KGHDR, CDR2 SFDVKD, per germline. Notes on the study in general: The study's authors posited that every seasonal influenza vaccination enlists few new T cells.

The V gene is TRBV24-1, the J gene TRBJ1-5, with D hard to call. The sequence was obtained from a man aged 45-60 years who received an inactivated influenza vaccine. Sequences were derived from PBMCs from blood, sampled roughly 5 days after vaccination. The CDR3 is CATSISNQPQHF. CDR3 coding DNA: TGTGCCACCAGTATCAGTAATCAGCCCCAGCATTTT.